Listed here are 20 T cell receptor beta chains from one sample, sequenced in a study of OX40 agonist ivuxolimab in advanced cancers. Profiling relied on immunoSEQ multiplex PCR, and the TCRdb table lists in-frame clones only, not all of them. The table has fewer than 100,000 clones, about nine tenths seen once. Sample: CD4+ or CD8+ T cells sorted from blood, taken in a trial of the OX40 agonist ivuxolimab. The receptors originated from an adult with an advanced solid tumor such as melanoma, head and neck, liver or kidney cancer.

This clone appeared once. The chain carries TRBV6-1 and TRBJ1-5; D is possibly TRBD1 (5 bases). The germline gives CDR1 MNHNS, CDR2 SASEGT. There are 15 residues in the CDR3. V lost 6 bases to trimming and J lost 4 bases, with 16 bases between them. CDR3 sequence (DNA): TGTGCCAGCAGGAGGGGCGCAAGGGAGAATCAGCCCCAGCATTTT. It yields the protein CASRRGARENQPQHF.

The chain combines TRBV21-1 with TRBJ2-5; the D call of TRBD2 is as the table states it, not checked on the DNA. TRBV21-1 is reported as a pseudogene. CDR3 size: 17 residues. Here the CDR3 reads CASSKVVRVPPLWTQYF. The CDR3 DNA is TGTGCCAGCAGCAAAGTAGTCCGGGTCCCTCCCTTGTGGACCCAGTACTTC.

The rearrangement uses TRBV6-5 and TRBJ2-1, with D possibly matching TRBD2 (5 bases). V was pared by 5 bases and J by 10 bases, with 9 bases between. CDR1 is MNHEY and CDR2 is SVGAGI in the germline V gene. The CDR3 totals 11 residues. In DNA form, the CDR3 reads TGTGCCAGCAGTAAAGGACTCGAGCAGTTCTTC. This encodes CASSKGLEQFF.

J is TRBJ2-6 and V is TRBV19, with D perhaps TRBD1 (6 bases). Germline V gene data show CDR1 as LNHDA and CDR2 as SQIVND (reference sequence). The CDR3 has 14 residues. Trimming took 5 bases from V and 2 from J, leaving 7 bases between them. CDR3 amino acids: CASSSGAGANVLTF. For the CDR3, the DNA is TGTGCCAGTAGTTCAGGGGCTGGGGCCAACGTCCTGACTTTC.

The J gene is TRBJ2-7, the V gene TRBV11-2; 9 positions match TRBD1. The CDR3 is 15 residues long. In germline, CDR1 is SGHAT, CDR2 FQNNGV. Trimming at V came to 6 bases and at J to 3 bases, leaving 9 bases not matched to a gene. The CDR3, as DNA: TGTGCCAGCAGGCCACCGGGACAGGGAATCTACGAGCAGTACTTC. Protein: CASRPPGQGIYEQYF. Looking up the rest from reference TRBV11-2 and TRBJ2-7 gives the full variable domain: EAGVAQSPRYKIIEKRQSVAFWCNPISGHATLYWYQQILGQGPKLLIQFQNNGVVDDSQLPKDRFSAERLKGVDSTLKIQPAKLEDSAVYLCASRPPGQGIYEQYFGPGTRLTVT.

The rearrangement joins TRBV9 to TRBJ2-1; 9 nucleotides align to TRBD2. There are 15 residues in the CDR3. The V gene end was trimmed by 4 bases and the J gene end by 9 bases; junction bases not matched to a gene: 11. Looked up from germline, CDR1 is SGDLS and CDR2 is YYNGEE. CDR3 loop: CASSSLRGGASEQFF. The CDR3 coding sequence is TGTGCCAGCAGCTCGCTCCGCGGGGGGGCAAGTGAGCAGTTCTTC.

The J gene is TRBJ1-2, the V gene TRBV7-2; D unresolved. CDR3 size: 12 residues. Germline-derived CDR1 and CDR2 are SGHTA and FQGNSA. V was shortened by 2 bases and J by 6 bases, with 7 bases between the two germline ends. CDR3 bases: TGTGCCAGCAGCTTAACCCAGAATGGCTACACCTTC. Residues: CASSLTQNGYTF.

The chain carries TRBV7-3 and TRBJ2-1; a weak D match, TRBD1 (6 bases). This CDR3 region has 14 residues. Germline V CDR1 and CDR2: SGHTA, FQGTGA. V lost 3 bases to trimming and J lost 9 bases, with 15 bases between them. DNA of the CDR3: TGTGCCAGCAGCTTCGCCGCTCAAGGGGGTGAGCAGTTCTTC. This translates into CASSFAAQGGEQFF.

The chain is built from TRBV19 and TRBJ2-2; 10 bases align to TRBD2. The CDR3 consists of 20 residues. The ends lost 5 bases at V and 5 bases at J; junction bases unmatched: 20. Germline V lookup: CDR1 LNHDA, CDR2 SQIVND (reference sequence). In nucleotides, the CDR3 is TGTGCCAGTAGTCCCCACAGAGGGACAGCCCTAGCGGGGGTGACCGGGGAGCTGTTTTTT. Residues: CASSPHRGTALAGVTGELFF.

Only a few counts were recorded for this clone. The V gene is TRBV5-4, the J gene TRBJ1-6; no definite D call. V was clipped by 1 base and J by 5 bases, with 7 bases between them. The germline V gene has CDR1 SGHNT and CDR2 YYREEE (reference sequence). This CDR3 spans 14 amino acids. CDR3 sequence reads: CASSLRRNNSPLHF. CDR3 sequence (DNA): TGTGCCAGCAGCTTGCGGCGGAATAATTCACCCCTCCACTTT. Supplemented by reference TRBV5-4 and TRBJ1-6, the full variable domain reads ETGVTQSPTHLIKTRGQQVTLRCSSQSGHNTVSWYQQALGQGPQFIFQYYREEENGRGNFPPRFSGLQFPNYSSELNVNALELDDSALYLCASSLRRNNSPLHFGNGTRLTVT.

This chain joins TRBV27 and TRBJ1-5; D call uncertain. Deletions cut 3 bases from V and 3 bases from J, with 12 bases between. The CDR3 is 15 residues long. Germline CDR1 MNHEY, CDR2 SMNVEV (reference sequence). The CDR3 DNA is TGTGCCAGCAGTTTCGAGGCAGGCTACAATCAGCCCCAGCATTTT. Its translation: CASSFEAGYNQPQHF.

J is TRBJ2-5 and V is TRBV18; possible D gene TRBD2, 5 bases. The end of the DNA is better explained by TRBJ2-7, so the J call may be wrong. The CDR3 length is 15 residues. Germline assignment: CDR1 KGHSH and CDR2 LQKENI. CDR3 amino acids: CASSRTTGSSYEQYF. In nucleotides, the CDR3 is TGTGCCAGCTCCCGTACGACTGGGAGCTCCTACGAGCAGTACTTC.

The gene calls are TRBV7-9 and TRBJ2-3, with 11 bases lining up with TRBD2. Germline CDR1 SEHNR, CDR2 FQNEAQ (reference sequence). The ends lost 5 bases at V and 3 bases at J; junction bases unmatched: 4. This CDR3 spans 15 amino acids. CDR3 in amino acids: CASSRGLAETDTQYF. The CDR3 DNA reads as TGTGCCAGCAGCCGGGGACTAGCGGAGACAGATACGCAGTATTTT.

This chain uses TRBV7-8 with TRBJ2-7; D might be TRBD1 (5 bases). This CDR3 is built from 14 residues. V was trimmed by 4 bases and J by 2 bases, leaving 12 bases between them. The germline CDR1 and CDR2 sequences are SGHVS and FQNEAQ. The CDR3 reads CASSSPPGPYEQYF. As DNA, the CDR3 is TGTGCCAGCAGCTCCCCCCCAGGGCCCTACGAGCAGTACTTC.

The chain uses TRBV10-1 and TRBJ2-1, with TRBD2 identical over 8 bases. This CDR3 has 16 residues. J was trimmed by 7 bases and V by 5 bases; bases with no gene match: 13. Germline loops: CDR1 WNHNN, CDR2 SYGVQD (reference sequence). The chain's CDR3 is CASSKDTAGGRNEQFF. CDR3 DNA: TGCGCCAGCAGTAAGGACACGGCGGGAGGAAGGAATGAGCAGTTCTTC.

This clone was seen only once. The chain links TRBV19 to TRBJ2-7, with TRBD2 matching 13 bases. Germline V lookup: CDR1 LNHDA, CDR2 SQIVND (reference sequence). With V trimmed by 8 bases and J by 7 bases, 2 bases remained unmatched. This CDR3 region has 12 residues. Here the CDR3 DNA reads TGTGCCAGTTGGGGACTAGCGGGAGAGCAGTACTTC. Translated: CASWGLAGEQYF.

This chain connects TRBV30 to TRBJ1-2; TRBD1 agrees at 7 bases. CDR1 is GTSNPN, CDR2 SVGIG, per germline (reference sequence). After removal of 2 bases from V and 2 bases from J, the junction contained 5 bases not matched to a gene. The CDR3 has 14 residues. CDR3 loop: CAWSTGAPNYGYTF. The CDR3 nucleotides read TGTGCCTGGAGTACAGGGGCGCCCAACTATGGCTACACCTTC.

The chain is built from TRBV18 and TRBJ2-3, with 7 bases matching TRBD1. CDR1 is KGHSH, CDR2 LQKENI, per germline. V lost 3 bases and J lost 2; bases outside the gene matches: 11. This CDR3 comprises 17 residues. CDR3 coding DNA: TGTGCCAGCTCACCCTCAAGACAGGGACCGAACACAGATACGCAGTATTTT. This translates into CASSPSRQGPNTDTQYF.

The chain employs TRBV7-2 and TRBJ2-3; D is possibly TRBD1 (5 bases). Per germline, CDR1 SGHTA and CDR2 FQGNSA. This CDR3 comprises 17 residues. The V and J ends lost 1 base and 1 base respectively, with 15 bases between them. CDR3 nucleotide sequence: TGTGCCAGCAGCTTAGGGACACCTTCCTCCGGCACAGATACGCAGTATTTT. This gives the protein CASSLGTPSSGTDTQYF.

The chain has TRBV11-2 and TRBJ2-7; TRBD2 matches at 10 bases. Per germline, CDR1 SGHAT and CDR2 FQNNGV. The V gene end was trimmed by 2 bases and the J gene end by 2 bases; junction bases not matched to a gene: 3. The CDR3 has 15 residues. CDR3 sequence reads: CASSLQAGGTYEQYF. The CDR3 DNA sequence: TGTGCCAGCAGCTTACAAGCGGGGGGGACCTACGAGCAGTACTTC.